Listed below are T cell receptor beta chains from one sample, sequenced in a study of T cell responses to AZD1222 COVID-19 vaccine. TCRdb's table, derived via immunoSEQ multiplex PCR, lists solely in-frame clones and lacks some. This sample has 40,000 to 55,000 clones, with around 86% found just once. Here the sequenced sample was peripheral blood, taken 28 days after the second AZD1222 dose. These receptors were collected from an adult who received the AZD1222 COVID-19 vaccine. Each CDR3 is given with its conserved first and last residue. The D gene is left open where the match is weak. Clone size is not always given. Where it is, it says once, few, many or a class for expanded clones.

V	size	D	J	CDR3	DNA
TRBV11-3	NA	NA	TRBJ2-5	CASSDRRTEETQYF	TGTGCCAGCAGCGATAGGCGGACAGAAGAGACCCAGTACTTC
TRBV5-1	NA	TRBD2	TRBJ2-7	CASSHRRVAGFSYEQYF	TGCGCCAGCAGCCATCGCAGGGTAGCGGGGTTCTCCTACGAGCAGTACTTC
TRBV28	few	NA	TRBJ1-5	CASSLDRNQPQHF	TGTGCCAGCAGTTTAGACCGCAATCAGCCCCAGCATTTT
TRBV7-7	NA	TRBD1	TRBJ2-5	CASSYGTGGQETQYF	TGTGCCAGCAGTTATGGGACAGGGGGACAAGAGACCCAGTACTTC
TRBV9	NA	TRBD2	TRBJ2-7	CASSFGLAGVREQYF	TGTGCCAGCAGCTTCGGACTAGCGGGAGTACGGGAGCAGTACTTC
TRBV5-4	NA	TRBD1	TRBJ2-6	CASSLGGQSSGANVLTF	TGTGCCAGCAGCTTGGGGGGACAGAGCTCTGGGGCCAACGTCCTGACTTTC
TRBV28	NA	NA	TRBJ2-2	CASSFETGELFF	TGTGCCAGCAGTTTCGAAACCGGGGAGCTGTTTTTT
TRBV21-1	NA	NA	TRBJ2-6	CASNKPEDRSGANVLTF	TGTGCCAGCAACAAACCCGAGGACAGATCTGGGGCCAACGTCCTGACTTTC
TRBV19	NA	NA	TRBJ2-7	CASKGESYEQYF	TGTGCCAGTAAAGGGGAGTCCTACGAGCAGTACTTC
TRBV6-1	NA	NA	TRBJ2-7	CASSEALMSRYEQYF	TGTGCCAGCAGTGAAGCGTTGATGAGTCGCTACGAGCAGTACTTC
TRBV5-1	NA	TRBD1	TRBJ2-2	CASSAYPGTGNTGELFF	TGCGCCAGCAGTGCTTACCCCGGGACAGGGAACACCGGGGAGCTGTTTTTT
TRBV12-3/TRBV12-4	NA	NA	TRBJ2-2	CASSPGGDGELFF	TGTGCCAGCAGCCCCGGAGGGGACGGGGAGCTGTTTTTT
TRBV7-9	NA	NA	TRBJ1-2	CASSLDEGTGYGYTF	TGTGCCAGCAGCTTAGACGAGGGGACGGGATATGGCTACACCTTC
TRBV27	once	NA	TRBJ1-4	CASSFRAPANEKLFF	TGTGCCAGCAGTTTCAGGGCTCCGGCTAATGAAAAACTGTTTTTT
TRBV19	NA	NA	TRBJ1-6	CASSSGDAGASYNSPLHF	TGTGCCAGTAGTTCCGGTGACGCGGGCGCTTCCTATAATTCACCCCTCCACTTT